Each of the 2 T cell receptor beta chains below was sequenced from the same sample in a study of blood T cell repertoires in COVID-19. Method: immunoSEQ multiplex PCR; TCRdb's copy keeps in-frame clones and lacks some. The sample has approximately 280,000 clones, roughly 90% seen once; the top ten hold around 4.4%. Sequencing was done on a sample of peripheral blood. These receptor sequences come from a man aged 35-49 years with acute or convalescent COVID-19.

The rearrangement joins TRBV10-2 to TRBJ1-1; D gene unclear. Germline values: CDR1 WSHSY, CDR2 SAAADI. The V gene lost 3 bases and the J gene lost 11 bases, with 10 bases spanning the gap. CDR3 size: 11 residues. The CDR3 sequence is CASSDNAGAFF. As DNA, the CDR3 is TGCGCCAGCAGTGATAACGCGGGGGCTTTCTTT.

This clone was seen only a few times. The V call is TRBV6-2 or TRBV6-3, the J call TRBJ1-1, with 7 nucleotides matching TRBD1. Unmatched junction bases numbered 6, after V lost 5 bases and J lost 12 bases. In germline, CDR1 is MNHEY, CDR2 SVGEGT. There are 11 residues in the CDR3. This chain's CDR3 is CASSRDSGTFF. In DNA, the CDR3 is TGTGCCAGCAGTAGGGACAGCGGTACTTTCTTT.